One TCR beta chain is described in this entry. Its target is unknown. Patients sequenced had flow cytometry evidence of CD8+CD57+ cell expansion. CDR3 and TCR beta VDJ profiling relied on a genomic DNA template. TCRdb re-derived calls from the reads in MiXCR, one entry per CDR3 protein. This sample has over 150,000 distinct CDR3 sequences; 63% occur once, and the top ten carry about 42%. This sample stems from a study of CD8+CD57+ T cells in acquired aplastic anemia. On the study more broadly: CD4+ and CD8+ cells, once sorted, gave DNA averaging roughly 3.2 ug. Study outcomes and limitations: A set of roughly 27 CD8+ CDR3 sequences was shared between patients and controls, and these sequences appeared highly expressed in patients.

This clonotype was sampled from a human donor with aplastic anemia. Sequences were obtained from sorted CD4+, CD8+, or CD8+CD57+ T cells (not recorded which) from PBMCs.

The CDR3 coding sequence is TGTGCCAGCAGCCACTATCTGGGCGAGCAGTACTTC. Residues: CASSHYLGEQYF. This sequence joins TRBV12-3 or TRBV12-4 and TRBJ2-7, with unresolved D. This CDR3 region has 12 residues. V shed 6 bases and J shed 6 bases, with 12 bases lying between them.